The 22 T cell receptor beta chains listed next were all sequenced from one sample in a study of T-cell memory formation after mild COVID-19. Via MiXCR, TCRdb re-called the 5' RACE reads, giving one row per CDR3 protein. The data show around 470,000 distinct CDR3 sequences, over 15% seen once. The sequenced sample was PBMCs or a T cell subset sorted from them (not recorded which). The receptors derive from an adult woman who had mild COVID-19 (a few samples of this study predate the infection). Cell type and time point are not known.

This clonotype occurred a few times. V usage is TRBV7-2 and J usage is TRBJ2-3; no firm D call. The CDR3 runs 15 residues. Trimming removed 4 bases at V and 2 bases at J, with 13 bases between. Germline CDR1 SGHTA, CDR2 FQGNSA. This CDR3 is CASSSQPRATDTQYF. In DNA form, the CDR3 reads TGTGCCAGCAGCTCCCAACCCCGGGCCACAGATACGCAGTATTTT.

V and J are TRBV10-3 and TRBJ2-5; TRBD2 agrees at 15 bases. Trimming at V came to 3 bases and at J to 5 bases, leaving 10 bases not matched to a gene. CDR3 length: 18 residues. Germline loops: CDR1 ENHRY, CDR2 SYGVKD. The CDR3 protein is CAISDPRTSGRAMETQYF. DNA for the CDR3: TGTGCCATCAGTGACCCCCGGACTAGCGGGAGGGCCATGGAGACCCAGTACTTC.

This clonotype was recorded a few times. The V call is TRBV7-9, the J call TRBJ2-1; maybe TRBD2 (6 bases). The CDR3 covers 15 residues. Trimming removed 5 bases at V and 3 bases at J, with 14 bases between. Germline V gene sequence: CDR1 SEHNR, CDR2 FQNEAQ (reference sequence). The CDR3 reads CASSPGLHFYNEQFF. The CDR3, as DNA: TGTGCCAGCAGCCCGGGACTCCACTTCTACAATGAGCAGTTCTTC.

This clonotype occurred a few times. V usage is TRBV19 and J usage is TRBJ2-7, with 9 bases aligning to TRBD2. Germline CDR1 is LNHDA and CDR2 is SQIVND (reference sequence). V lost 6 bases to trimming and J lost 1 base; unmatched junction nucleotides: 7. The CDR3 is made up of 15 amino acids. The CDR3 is CASSWEAGGSYEQYF. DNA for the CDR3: TGTGCCAGTAGCTGGGAAGCGGGGGGTTCCTACGAGCAGTACTTC.

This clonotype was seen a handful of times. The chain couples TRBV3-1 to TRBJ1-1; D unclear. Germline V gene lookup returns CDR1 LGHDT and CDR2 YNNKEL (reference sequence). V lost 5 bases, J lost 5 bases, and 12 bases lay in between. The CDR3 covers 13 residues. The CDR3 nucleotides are TGTGCCAGCAGCTCTACTCTAGAGACTGAAGCTTTCTTT. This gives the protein CASSSTLETEAFF.

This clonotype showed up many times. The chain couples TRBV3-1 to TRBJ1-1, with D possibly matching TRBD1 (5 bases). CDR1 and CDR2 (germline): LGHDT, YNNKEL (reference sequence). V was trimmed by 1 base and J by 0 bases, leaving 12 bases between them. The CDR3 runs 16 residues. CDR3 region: CASSQGLTGLNTEAFF. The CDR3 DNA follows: TGTGCCAGCAGCCAAGGCCTTACGGGACTGAACACTGAAGCTTTCTTT. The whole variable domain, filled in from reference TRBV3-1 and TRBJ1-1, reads DTAVSQTPKYLVTQMGNDKSIKCEQNLGHDTMYWYKQDSKKFLKIMFSYNNKELIINETVPNRFSPKSPDKAHLNLHINSLELGDSAVYFCASSQGLTGLNTEAFFGQGTRLTVV.

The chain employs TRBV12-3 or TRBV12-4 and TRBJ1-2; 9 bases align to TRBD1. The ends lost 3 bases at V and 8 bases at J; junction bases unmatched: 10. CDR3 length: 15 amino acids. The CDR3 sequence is CASSFRRRQGEGYTF. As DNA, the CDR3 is TGTGCCAGCAGTTTTCGTCGTAGACAGGGGGAGGGCTACACCTTC.

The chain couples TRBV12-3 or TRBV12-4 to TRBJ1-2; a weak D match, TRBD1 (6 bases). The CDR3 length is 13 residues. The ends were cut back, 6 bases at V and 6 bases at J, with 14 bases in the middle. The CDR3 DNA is TGTGCCAGCAGCCGGCAGGGGATCAATGGCTACACCTTC. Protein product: CASSRQGINGYTF.

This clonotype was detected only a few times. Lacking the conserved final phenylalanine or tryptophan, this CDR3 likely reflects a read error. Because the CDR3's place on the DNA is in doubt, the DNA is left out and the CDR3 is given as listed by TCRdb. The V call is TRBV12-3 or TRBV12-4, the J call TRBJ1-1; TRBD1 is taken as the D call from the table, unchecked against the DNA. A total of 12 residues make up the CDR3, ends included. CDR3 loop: CASSKGRDGIII.

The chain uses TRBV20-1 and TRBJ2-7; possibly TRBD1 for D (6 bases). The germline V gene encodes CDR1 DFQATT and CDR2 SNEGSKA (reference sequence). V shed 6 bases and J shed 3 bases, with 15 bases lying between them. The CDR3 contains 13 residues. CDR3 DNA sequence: TGCAGTGCACAGGGACATCGAATCTACGAGCAGTACTTC. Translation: CSAQGHRIYEQYF.

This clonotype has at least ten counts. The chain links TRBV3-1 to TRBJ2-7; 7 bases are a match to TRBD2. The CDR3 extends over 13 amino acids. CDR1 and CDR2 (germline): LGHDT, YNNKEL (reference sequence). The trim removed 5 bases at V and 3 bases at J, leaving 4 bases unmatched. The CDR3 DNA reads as TGTGCCAGCAGCGGGGGGGGAAACTACGAGCAGTACTTC. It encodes CASSGGGNYEQYF.

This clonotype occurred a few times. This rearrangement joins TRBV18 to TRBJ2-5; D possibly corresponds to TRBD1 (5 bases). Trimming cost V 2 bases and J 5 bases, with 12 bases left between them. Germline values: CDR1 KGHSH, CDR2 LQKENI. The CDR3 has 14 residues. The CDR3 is CASSPDTRAETQYF. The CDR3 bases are TGTGCCAGCTCACCAGACACCAGGGCGGAGACCCAGTACTTC. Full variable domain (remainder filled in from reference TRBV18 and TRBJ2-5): NAGVMQNPRHLVRRRGQEARLRCSPMKGHSHVYWYRQLPEEGLKFMVYLQKENIIDESGMPKERFSAEFPKEGPSILRIQQVVRGDSAAYFCASSPDTRAETQYFGPGTRLLVL.

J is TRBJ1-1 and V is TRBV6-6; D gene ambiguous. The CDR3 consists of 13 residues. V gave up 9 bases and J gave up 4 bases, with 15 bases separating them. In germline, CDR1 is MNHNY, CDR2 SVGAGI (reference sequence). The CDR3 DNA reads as TGTGCCAGTACTTCCGGGCCCCGCACTGAAGCTTTCTTT. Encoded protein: CASTSGPRTEAFF.

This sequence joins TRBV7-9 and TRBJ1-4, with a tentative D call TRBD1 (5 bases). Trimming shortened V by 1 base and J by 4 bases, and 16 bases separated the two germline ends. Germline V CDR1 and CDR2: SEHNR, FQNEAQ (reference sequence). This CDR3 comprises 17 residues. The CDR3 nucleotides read TGTGCCAGCAGCTTAGGACGGGACGGGCGGCATAATGAAAAACTGTTTTTT. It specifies CASSLGRDGRHNEKLFF.

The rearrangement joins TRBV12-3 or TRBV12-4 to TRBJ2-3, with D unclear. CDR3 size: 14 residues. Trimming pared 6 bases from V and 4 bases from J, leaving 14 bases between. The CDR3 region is CASSPNHQSDTQYF. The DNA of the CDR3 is TGTGCCAGCAGCCCTAACCACCAATCAGATACGCAGTATTTT.

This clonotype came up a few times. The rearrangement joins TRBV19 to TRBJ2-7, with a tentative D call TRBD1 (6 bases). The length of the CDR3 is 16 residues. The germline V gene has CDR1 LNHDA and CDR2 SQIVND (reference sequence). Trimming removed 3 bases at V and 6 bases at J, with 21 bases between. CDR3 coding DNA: TGTGCCAGTAGTATCTTGTACGGGACAACCCCGGGCGAGCAGTACTTC. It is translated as CASSILYGTTPGEQYF.

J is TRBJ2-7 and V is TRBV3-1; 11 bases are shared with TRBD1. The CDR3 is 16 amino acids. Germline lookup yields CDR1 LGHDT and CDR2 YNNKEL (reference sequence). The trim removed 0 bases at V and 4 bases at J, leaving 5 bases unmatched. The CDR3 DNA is TGTGCCAGCAGCCAAGATCCCGGACAGGGGGCTTACGAGCAGTACTTC. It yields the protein CASSQDPGQGAYEQYF.

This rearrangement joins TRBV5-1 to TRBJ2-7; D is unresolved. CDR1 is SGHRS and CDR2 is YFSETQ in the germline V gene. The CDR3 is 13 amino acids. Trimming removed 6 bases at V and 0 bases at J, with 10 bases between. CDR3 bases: TGCGCCAGCAACTCTGCCCTCTCCTACGAGCAGTACTTC. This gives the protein CASNSALSYEQYF.

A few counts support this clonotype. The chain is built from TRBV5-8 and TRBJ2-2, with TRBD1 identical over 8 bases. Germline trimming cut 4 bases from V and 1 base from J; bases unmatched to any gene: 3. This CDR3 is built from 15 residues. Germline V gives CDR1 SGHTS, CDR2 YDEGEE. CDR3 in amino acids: CASSRQGKNTGELFF. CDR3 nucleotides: TGTGCCAGCAGCCGACAGGGGAAGAACACCGGGGAGCTGTTTTTT.

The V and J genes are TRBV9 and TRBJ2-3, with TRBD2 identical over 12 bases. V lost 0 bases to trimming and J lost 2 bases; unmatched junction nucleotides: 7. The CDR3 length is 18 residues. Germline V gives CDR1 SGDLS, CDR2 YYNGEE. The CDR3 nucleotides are TGTGCCAGCAGCGTAGCTACTGCTAGCGGGGGGGCCACAGATACGCAGTATTTT. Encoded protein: CASSVATASGGATDTQYF.

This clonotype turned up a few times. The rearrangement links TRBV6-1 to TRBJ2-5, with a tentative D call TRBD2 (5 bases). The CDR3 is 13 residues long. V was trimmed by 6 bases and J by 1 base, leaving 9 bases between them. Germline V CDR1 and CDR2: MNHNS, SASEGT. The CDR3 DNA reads TGTGCCAGCAGACCGGGAACCCAAGAGACCCAGTACTTC. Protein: CASRPGTQETQYF.

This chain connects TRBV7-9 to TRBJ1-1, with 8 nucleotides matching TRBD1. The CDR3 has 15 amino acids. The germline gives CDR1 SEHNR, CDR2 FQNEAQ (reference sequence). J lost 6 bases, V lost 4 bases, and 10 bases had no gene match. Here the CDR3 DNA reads TGTGCCAGCAGCTCTCTGACAGGGGCGGGGGCTGAAGCTTTCTTT. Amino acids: CASSSLTGAGAEAFF.